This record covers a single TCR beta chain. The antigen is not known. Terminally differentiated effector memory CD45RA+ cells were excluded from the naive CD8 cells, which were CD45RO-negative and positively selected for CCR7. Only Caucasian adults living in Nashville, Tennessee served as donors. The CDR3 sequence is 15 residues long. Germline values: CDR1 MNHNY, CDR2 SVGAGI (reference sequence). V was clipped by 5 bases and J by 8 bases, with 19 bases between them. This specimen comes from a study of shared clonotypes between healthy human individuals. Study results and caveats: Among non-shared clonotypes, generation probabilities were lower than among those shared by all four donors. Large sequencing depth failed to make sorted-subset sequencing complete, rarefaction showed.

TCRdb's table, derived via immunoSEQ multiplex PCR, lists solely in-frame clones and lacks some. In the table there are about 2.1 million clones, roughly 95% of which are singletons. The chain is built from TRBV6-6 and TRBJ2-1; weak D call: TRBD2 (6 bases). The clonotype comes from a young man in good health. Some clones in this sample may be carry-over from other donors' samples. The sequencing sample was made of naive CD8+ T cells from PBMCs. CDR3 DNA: TGTGCCAGCAGTGCGGGACGGGTCCACCAGGATGAGCAGTTCTTC. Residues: CASSAGRVHQDEQFF.